The present T cell receptor (beta chain) was sequenced within a study of T-cell memory formation after mild COVID-19. Overall study findings and caveats: Cross-reactive memory apparently joined, as some responding clones appeared in pre-infection memory. Clones that contracted clustered mainly in CM and EM if CD4+ and in EMRA if CD8+. A balance of CD4 and CD8 characterized clones contracting day 15 to 85, whereas later expanders leaned CD4+.

This clonotype was observed a handful of times. The antigen is unknown. J gave up 2 bases and V 8 bases, and 9 bases lay outside the gene matches. Germline CDR1 reads MDHEN; CDR2 reads SYDVKM. The CDR3 totals 14 residues. Using constant-segment primers, 5'RACE produced TCR alpha and TCR beta cDNA libraries carrying sample barcodes and UMIs. TCRdb fed the 5' RACE reads into MiXCR, producing one record per CDR3 protein. The sample has a few hundred thousand distinct CDR3 sequences, approximately 15% seen once; the top ten hold around a fifth. The origin of this receptor is a man aged 18 to 30 who had mild COVID-19 (a few samples of this study predate the infection). Cell type and time point are not known. The sequencing sample was made of PBMCs or a T cell subset sorted from them (not recorded which). The V call is TRBV28, the J call TRBJ2-7; the match to TRBD1 covers 7 bases. In DNA form, the CDR3 reads TGTGCCAGCCTAAACCCGGGACAGCCCTACGAGCAGTACTTC. This gives the protein CASLNPGQPYEQYF.